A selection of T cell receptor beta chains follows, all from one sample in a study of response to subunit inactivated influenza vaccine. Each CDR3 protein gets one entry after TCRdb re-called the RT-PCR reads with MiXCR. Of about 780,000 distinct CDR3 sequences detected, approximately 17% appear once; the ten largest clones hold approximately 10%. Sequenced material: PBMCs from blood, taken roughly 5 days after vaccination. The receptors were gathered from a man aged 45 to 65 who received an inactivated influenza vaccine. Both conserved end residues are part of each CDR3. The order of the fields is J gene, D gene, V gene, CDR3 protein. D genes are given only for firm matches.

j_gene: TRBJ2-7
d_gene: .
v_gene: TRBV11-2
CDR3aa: CASSLGRASGYEQYF

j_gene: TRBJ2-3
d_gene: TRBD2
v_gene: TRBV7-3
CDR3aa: CASSPIRSGSSDTQYF

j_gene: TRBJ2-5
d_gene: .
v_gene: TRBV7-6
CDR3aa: CASSFKTVETQYF

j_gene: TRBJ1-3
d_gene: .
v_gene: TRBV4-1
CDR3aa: CASSQEATVGNTIYF

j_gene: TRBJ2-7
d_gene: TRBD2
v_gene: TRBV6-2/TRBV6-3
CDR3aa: CASQSLAVAEQYF

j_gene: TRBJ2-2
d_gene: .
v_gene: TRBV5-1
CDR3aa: CASSPIGRQNTGELFF

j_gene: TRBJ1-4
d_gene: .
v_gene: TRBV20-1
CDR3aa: CSARQSGRGEKLFF

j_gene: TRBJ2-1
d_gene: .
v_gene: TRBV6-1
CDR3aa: CASNRDPSYNEQFF

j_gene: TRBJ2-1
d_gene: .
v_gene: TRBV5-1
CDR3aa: CASRWDPNNEQFF

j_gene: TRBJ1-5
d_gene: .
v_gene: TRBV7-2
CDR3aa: CASSLRSGPDQPQHF

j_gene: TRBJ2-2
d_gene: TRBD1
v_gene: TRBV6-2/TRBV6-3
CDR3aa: CASRGQGWTGELFF

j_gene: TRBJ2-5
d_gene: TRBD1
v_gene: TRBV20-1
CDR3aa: CSAAPTGFGETQYF

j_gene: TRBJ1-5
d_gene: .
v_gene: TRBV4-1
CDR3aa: CASSQDSVLPSNQPQHF

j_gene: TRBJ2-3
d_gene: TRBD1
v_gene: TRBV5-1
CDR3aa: CASSLGTGPSTDTQYF

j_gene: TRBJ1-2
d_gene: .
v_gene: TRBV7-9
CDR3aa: CASSPGSTGYTF

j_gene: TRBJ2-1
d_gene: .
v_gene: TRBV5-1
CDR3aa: CASSFRGQYNEQFF

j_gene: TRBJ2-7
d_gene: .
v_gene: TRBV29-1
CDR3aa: CSVEGGDGGYEQYF

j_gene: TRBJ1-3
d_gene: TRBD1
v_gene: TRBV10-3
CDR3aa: CAISDRRQGTSGNTIYF

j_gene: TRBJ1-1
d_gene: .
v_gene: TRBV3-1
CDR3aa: CASSPRGWYDTEAFF

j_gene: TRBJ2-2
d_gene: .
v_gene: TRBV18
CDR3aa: CASSPNDRDTGELFF

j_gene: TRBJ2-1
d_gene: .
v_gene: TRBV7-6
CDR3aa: CASSSTYTLANEQFF

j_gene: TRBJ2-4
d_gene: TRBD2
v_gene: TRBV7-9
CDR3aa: CASSLGTSGSDIQYF

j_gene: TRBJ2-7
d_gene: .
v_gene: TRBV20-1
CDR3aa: CSAGASSYEQYF

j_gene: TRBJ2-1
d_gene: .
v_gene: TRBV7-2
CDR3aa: CASSLVLGVHEQFF

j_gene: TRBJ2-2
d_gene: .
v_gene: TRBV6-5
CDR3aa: CASSYGGLGAGELFF

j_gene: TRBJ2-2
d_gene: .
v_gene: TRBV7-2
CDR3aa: CASSRSSGGELFF

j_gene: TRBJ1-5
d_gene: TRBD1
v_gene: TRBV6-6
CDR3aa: CASSLQGEPQHF

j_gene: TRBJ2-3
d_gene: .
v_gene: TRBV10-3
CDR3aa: CAISWKVGDTQYF

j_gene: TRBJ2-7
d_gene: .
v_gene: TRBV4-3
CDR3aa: CASSQDIALAASYEQYF

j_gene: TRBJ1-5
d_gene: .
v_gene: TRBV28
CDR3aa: CASSIGGGRGQPQHF

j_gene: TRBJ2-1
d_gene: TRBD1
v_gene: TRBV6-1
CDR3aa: CASRGQGHNEQFF

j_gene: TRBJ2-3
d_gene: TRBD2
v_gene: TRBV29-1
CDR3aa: CSLRRGTTDTQYF

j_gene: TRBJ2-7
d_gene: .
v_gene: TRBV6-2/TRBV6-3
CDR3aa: CASSYVQGRVEQYF

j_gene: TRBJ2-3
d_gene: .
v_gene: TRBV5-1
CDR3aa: CASSDAITDTQYF

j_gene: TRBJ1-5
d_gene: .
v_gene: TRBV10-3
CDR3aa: CAISENRDQPQHF

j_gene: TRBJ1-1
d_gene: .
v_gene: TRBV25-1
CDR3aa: CASSDGRGTGMNTEAFF

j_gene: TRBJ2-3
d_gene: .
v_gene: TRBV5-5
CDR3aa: CASSLRWGGTDTQYF

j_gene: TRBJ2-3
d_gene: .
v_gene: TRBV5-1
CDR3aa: CASSPEASYTQYF

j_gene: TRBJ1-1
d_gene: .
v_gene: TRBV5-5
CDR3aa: CASSTGWVTEAFF

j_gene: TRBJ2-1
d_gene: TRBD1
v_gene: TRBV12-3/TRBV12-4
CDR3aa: CASSFEGARSEQFF